These 2 T cell receptor beta chains came from one sample sequenced in a study of blood T cell repertoires in COVID-19. The method was immunoSEQ multiplex PCR; TCRdb's version includes in-frame clones alone and lacks a portion of them. Counted here are about 200,000 clones, 75% to 90% occurring once; the ten biggest clones make up around 20%. Sequenced material: PBMCs or T cells enriched from blood (not recorded which). The receptor source for this set is a man aged 40-50 years who had recovered from COVID-19.

The CDR3 loop is CASSLAQGRVTEAFF. As DNA, the CDR3 is TGTGCCAGCAGCTTAGCCCAGGGTAGGGTCACTGAAGCTTTCTTT. The chain joins TRBV7-9 to TRBJ1-1; a weak D match, TRBD1 (5 bases). The V gene's germline CDR1 is SEHNR and CDR2 FQNEAQ (reference sequence). V dropped 0 bases and J dropped 4 bases, with 12 bases sitting between them. The CDR3 contains 15 residues.

The chain employs TRBV2 and TRBJ2-3; no reliable D call. V was pared by 6 bases and J by 4 bases, with 8 bases between. The CDR3 is 12 residues long. The germline CDR1 and CDR2 sequences are SNHLY and FYNNEI. The CDR3 here is CASRGEADTQYF. CDR3 DNA sequence: TGTGCCAGCAGAGGAGAAGCAGATACGCAGTATTTT.